The text below deals with one T cell receptor beta chain. The antigen remains undetermined. The record originates from a study of cytomegalovirus exposure and HLA in healthy donors. Study information: An earlier analysis found fewer than 140 million unique TCR beta sequences from around 180 million T cells.

General study points: The study flagged about 150 TCR beta chains as cytomegalovirus-associated.

13 Jbeta primers and 60 Vbeta primers were used for the PCR. This table comes from immunoSEQ multiplex PCR, and its TCRdb copy is limited to in-frame clones, with some not included. The profile shows around 300,000 clones, 84% of them singletons. Germline V lookup: CDR1 SGHTA, CDR2 FQGNSA. J was trimmed by 2 bases and V by 5 bases; bases with no gene match: 9. The CDR3 totals 15 residues. What was sequenced was PBMCs. This clonotype was sampled from a woman aged 40 to 55 in good health and CMV-seropositive. The genes are TRBV7-2 and TRBJ2-7, with TRBD1 identical over 7 bases. This CDR3 is CASSPRGQSTYEQYF. The CDR3 DNA reads TGTGCCAGCAGCCCCCGGGGACAGAGCACCTACGAGCAGTACTTC.